Reported below is one T cell receptor (beta chain). With 60 Vbeta and 13 Jbeta primers, the PCR was carried out. Sequenced by immunoSEQ multiplex PCR; TCRdb stores in-frame clones only, minus some. The table has around 85,000 clones, roughly 77% seen once; the top ten hold less than 9.5%. The CDR3 length is 14 residues. J was trimmed by 3 bases and V by 5 bases; bases with no gene match: 3. Germline V gene sequence: CDR1 SEHNR, CDR2 FQNEAQ (reference sequence). This specimen comes from a study of cytomegalovirus exposure and HLA in healthy donors. The chain recombines TRBV7-9 with TRBJ2-7; 11 positions agree with TRBD1. Sequenced material: PBMCs. This TCR was sampled from a man between 25 and 39 years old in good health and CMV-seronegative. As DNA, the CDR3 is TGTGCCAGCAGCGGGGGGACAGGGGGCTACGAGCAGTACTTC. Its translation is CASSGGTGGYEQYF. Complete variable domain (other parts from reference TRBV7-9 and TRBJ2-7): DTGVSQNPRHKITKRGQNVTFRCDPISEHNRLYWYRQTLGQGPEFLTYFQNEAQLEKSRLLSDRFSAERPKGSFSTLEIQRTEQGDSAMYLCASSGGTGGYEQYFGPGTRLTVT.